This entry lists 32 T cell receptor beta chains sequenced from one sample in a study of Graves' ophthalmopathy and Graves' hyperthyroidism. Amplifying from RNA transcripts, the study obtained TCR beta CDR3 regions. First-round RT-PCR with HTBI primers preceded a second-round multiplex PCR. TCRdb reprocessed the multiplex PCR reads with MiXCR, giving one entry per CDR3 protein. The sample has approximately 1.2 million distinct CDR3 sequences, about two fifths seen once. The material sequenced was peripheral blood or thyroid tissue (not recorded which). These TCRs come from an adult man with Graves' hyperthyroidism.

This clonotype was counted at least ten times. The chain couples TRBV7-9 to TRBJ1-1; possibly TRBD1 for D (5 bases). V dropped 9 bases and J dropped 3 bases, with 11 bases sitting between them. The CDR3 consists of 12 residues. Germline CDR1 reads SEHNR; CDR2 reads FQNEAQ (reference sequence). This chain's CDR3 is CASRQSHTEAFF. The CDR3 DNA is TGTGCCAGTAGACAGTCGCACACTGAAGCTTTCTTT. The entire variable domain, with the rest obtained from reference TRBV7-9 and TRBJ1-1, is as follows: DTGVSQNPRHKITKRGQNVTFRCDPISEHNRLYWYRQTLGQGPEFLTYFQNEAQLEKSRLLSDRFSAERPKGSFSTLEIQRTEQGDSAMYLCASRQSHTEAFFGQGTRLTVV.

Points on this clonotype: A much larger clone lies a single base off, so this may be a read error. V usage is TRBV12-3 or TRBV12-4 and J usage is TRBJ1-5; D is possibly TRBD1 (6 bases). The CDR3 length is 14 residues. CDR3 nucleotide sequence: TGTGCCGGCAGTTTCAGTTTTGGGGGCCAGCCCCAGCATTTT. It codes for CAGSFSFGGQPQHF.

In its sample, this clonotype was seen many times. This chain uses TRBV7-2 with TRBJ1-2; D is ambiguous. The CDR3 covers 14 residues. Germline V gene sequence: CDR1 SGHTA, CDR2 FQGNSA. Trimming stripped 5 bases from V and 4 bases from J, with 14 bases between. The CDR3 DNA follows: TGTGCCAGCAGCCCCGGCGAGCGATTCTATGGCTACACCTTC. The encoded protein is CASSPGERFYGYTF.

The gene calls are TRBV28 and TRBJ1-4; perhaps TRBD1 as D (5 bases). The ends were cut back, 6 bases at V and 0 bases at J, with 17 bases in the middle. CDR3 length: 17 residues. Germline CDR1 and CDR2: MDHEN and SYDVKM. The CDR3 sequence is CASSLYEMTATNEKLFF. The CDR3 coding sequence is TGTGCCAGCAGCCTATATGAAATGACAGCAACTAATGAAAAACTGTTTTTT. Full variable domain (outside the CDR3, taken from reference TRBV28 and TRBJ1-4): DVKVTQSSRYLVKRTGEKVFLECVQDMDHENMFWYRQDPGLGLRLIYFSYDVKMKEKGDIPEGYSVSREKKERFSLILESASTNQTSMYLCASSLYEMTATNEKLFFGSGTQLSVL.

In regard to this clonotype: Just one base apart from a much larger clone, this may be a read error. The genes are TRBV15 and TRBJ1-2; a weak D match, TRBD1 (5 bases). V gave up 0 bases and J gave up 3 bases, with 11 bases separating them. CDR1 is LNHNV and CDR2 is YYDKDF in the germline V gene (reference sequence). The CDR3 totals 15 residues. The CDR3 loop is CATSREAGFDYGYTF. The CDR3, as DNA: TGTGCCACCAGCAGAGAGGCAGGGTTCGACTATGGCTACACCTTC.

This clonotype has just a few counts. This chain connects TRBV9 to TRBJ1-6; 10 bases are a match to TRBD1. Germline V lookup: CDR1 SGDLS, CDR2 YYNGEE. The CDR3 loop spans 13 amino acids. V lost 5 bases to trimming and J lost 8 bases; unmatched junction nucleotides: 1. The CDR3 region is CASRGTGDSPLHF. For the CDR3, the DNA is TGTGCCAGCAGGGGGACAGGGGATTCACCCCTCCACTTT.

This clonotype has ten or more counts. The chain uses TRBV5-1 and TRBJ2-2, with unresolved D. V lost 3 bases and J 3 bases, leaving 9 bases between the germline ends. Germline V gene data show CDR1 as SGHRS and CDR2 as YFSETQ. There are 14 residues in the CDR3. CDR3 nucleotide sequence: TGCGCCAGCAGCTGGTCACGTCACACCGGGGAGCTGTTTTTT. Its translation is CASSWSRHTGELFF.

In its sample, this clonotype was seen a few times. The rearrangement joins TRBV7-8 to TRBJ2-7; 14 nucleotides match TRBD2. The CDR3 length is 18 residues. V was clipped by 2 bases and J by 6 bases; unmatched bases: 12. Germline V gives CDR1 SGHVS, CDR2 FQNEAQ. CDR3 coding DNA: TGTGCCAGCAGCTTATTGACCGGGACTAGCGGGAGAAAGGGCGAGCAGTACTTC. Translation: CASSLLTGTSGRKGEQYF.

This clonotype has ten or more counts. The chain uses TRBV7-8 and TRBJ2-7, with 9 bases that match TRBD2. Germline V gene sequence: CDR1 SGHVS, CDR2 FQNEAQ. With 5 bases clipped from V and 2 bases from J, the junction kept 7 bases outside the gene matches. CDR3 length equals 15 residues. The CDR3 loop reads CASSRAGGPTYEQYF. As DNA, the CDR3 is TGTGCCAGCAGCCGAGCGGGGGGTCCGACCTACGAGCAGTACTTC.

This clonotype was seen a few times. The chain links TRBV5-1 to TRBJ2-3; D possibly corresponds to TRBD1 (5 bases). Trimming took 9 bases from V and 0 from J, leaving 11 bases between them. CDR3 length equals 13 residues. Germline CDR1 and CDR2: SGHRS and YFSETQ. The CDR3 nucleotides are TGCGCCACCCAGACAGAAAGCACAGATACGCAGTATTTT. Its translation is CATQTESTDTQYF.

This clonotype was seen ten or more times. The gene calls are TRBV16 and TRBJ2-7; possible D gene TRBD1, 5 bases. Germline V gene sequence: CDR1 KGHSY, CDR2 FQNENV. Trimming left V 7 bases short and J 0 bases short, with 19 bases between. The CDR3 is 16 residues long. The CDR3 DNA reads as TGTGCCAGCAACCGACAGACCACCTGGACCTCCTACGAGCAGTACTTC. It yields the protein CASNRQTTWTSYEQYF. Full variable domain (outside the CDR3, taken from reference TRBV16 and TRBJ2-7): GEEVAQTPKHLVRGEGQKAKLYCAPIKGHSYVFWYQQVLKNEFKFLISFQNENVFDETGMPKERFSAKCLPNSPCSLEIQATKLEDSAVYFCASNRQTTWTSYEQYFGPGTRLTVT.

Regarding this clonotype: At one end the junction does not follow the germline gene, possibly because of a read error. The chain uses TRBV7-9 and TRBJ2-6; D gene unclear. The CDR3 extends over 14 amino acids. CDR1 is SEHNR, CDR2 FQNEAQ, per germline (reference sequence). The CDR3 nucleotides read TGTGCCAGCAGCCTTATATCGGTGGCCCACGTCCTGACTTTC. This translates into CASSLISVAHVLTF.

This clonotype was detected many times. The V and J genes are TRBV4-3 and TRBJ2-7; no clear D gene. Trimming stripped 0 bases from V and 2 bases from J, with 8 bases between. The CDR3 covers 14 residues. CDR1 and CDR2 (germline): LGHNA, YSLEER. DNA for the CDR3: TGCGCCAGCAGCCAAGATATGAAGGCCTACGAGCAGTACTTC. This gives the protein CASSQDMKAYEQYF.

Note on this clonotype: This may be a read error, as it is one base from a much larger clone. The V call is TRBV29-1, the J call TRBJ2-2; TRBD1 aligns across 7 bases. The CDR3 has 14 residues. Germline CDR1 SQVTM, CDR2 ANQGSEA. The CDR3 DNA reads as TGCAGCGCTGAAGGGGGCGCCCGGAACGGGGAGCTGTTTTTT. Protein: CSAEGGARNGELFF.

This clonotype was seen only a few times. The V and J genes are TRBV7-2 and TRBJ1-1, with 8 bases lining up with TRBD1. The germline CDR1 and CDR2 sequences are SGHTA and FQGNSA. The CDR3 extends over 14 amino acids. J was trimmed by 6 bases and V by 6 bases; bases with no gene match: 9. The CDR3 nucleotides read TGTGCCAGCAGTGAGGGACAGGCTATCCCTGAAGCTTTCTTT. It codes for CASSEGQAIPEAFF.

The V call is TRBV7-2, the J call TRBJ2-4; possibly TRBD1 or TRBD2 for D (5 bases each). The CDR3 length is 16 residues. CDR1 is SGHTA and CDR2 is FQGNSA in the germline V gene. The ends were cut back, 0 bases at V and 5 bases at J, with 14 bases in the middle. CDR3 coding DNA: TGTGCCAGCAGCTTAGCGGCAGGGAGTAGTGAAAACATTCAGTACTTC. It is translated as CASSLAAGSSENIQYF.

This clonotype has a single count. A much larger clone differs from this one at a single base, so this may be a read error. The genes are TRBV6-9 and TRBJ1-2, with D perhaps TRBD1 (5 bases). In germline, CDR1 is MNHGY, CDR2 SVAAGI. This CDR3 contains 13 residues. For the CDR3, the DNA is TGTGCCAGCGGTTACCGGGACGCGGGTGGCTACACCTTC. Residues: CASGYRDAGGYTF.

The CDR3 region has the DNA TGTGCCAGTAGTACAGGACGGAACTGGGGACACTATGGCTACACCTTC. It translates to CASSTGRNWGHYGYTF. This sequence joins TRBV19 and TRBJ1-2; maybe TRBD1 (5 bases). Germline CDR1 and CDR2: LNHDA and SQIVND (reference sequence). The CDR3 loop spans 16 amino acids. Trimming removed 4 bases from V and 3 bases from J, with 18 bases in between.

This chain joins TRBV14 and TRBJ1-5; D is ambiguous. The CDR3 loop spans 12 amino acids. Trimming shortened V by 1 base and J by 11 bases, and 9 bases separated the two germline ends. CDR1 is SGHDN, CDR2 FVKESK, per germline. The CDR3 DNA reads TGTGCCAGCAGCCAAGCTCAGATGACCCAGCATTTT. Protein product: CASSQAQMTQHF.

This clonotype was counted ten times or more. The chain recombines TRBV10-3 with TRBJ2-7; 7 bases line up with TRBD1. CDR3 length equals 13 residues. The ends lost 2 bases at V and 13 bases at J; junction bases unmatched: 11. Germline CDR1 and CDR2: ENHRY and SYGVKD. The CDR3 protein is CAISEREGARRYF. The CDR3 bases are TGTGCCATCAGTGAGAGAGAGGGGGCGAGAAGATACTTC.

The chain joins TRBV7-9 to TRBJ2-7, with D uncertain. The CDR3 has 14 amino acids. Trimming cost V 5 bases and J 1 base, with 12 bases left between them. The germline CDR1 and CDR2 sequences are SEHNR and FQNEAQ (reference sequence). CDR3 DNA sequence: TGTGCCAGCAGCGCAGGACGCCCTTCCTACGAGCAGTACTTC. It specifies CASSAGRPSYEQYF. The complete variable domain, with remaining parts taken from reference TRBV7-9 and TRBJ2-7, reads DTGVSQNPRHKITKRGQNVTFRCDPISEHNRLYWYRQTLGQGPEFLTYFQNEAQLEKSRLLSDRFSAERPKGSFSTLEIQRTEQGDSAMYLCASSAGRPSYEQYFGPGTRLTVT.

This clonotype was picked up many times. The V gene is TRBV7-8, the J gene TRBJ2-6; unclear D gene. Germline values: CDR1 SGHVS, CDR2 FQNEAQ. Trimming pared 1 base from V and 0 bases from J, leaving 7 bases between. This CDR3 has 16 residues. This CDR3 reads CASSLVGLSGANVLTF. The CDR3 coding sequence is TGTGCCAGCAGCTTAGTCGGGCTCTCTGGGGCCAACGTCCTGACTTTC.

This clonotype appeared many times. This chain joins TRBV2 and TRBJ2-5; 7 bases are shared with TRBD1. The CDR3 covers 15 residues. Germline CDR1 is SNHLY and CDR2 is FYNNEI. V was clipped by 6 bases and J by 1 base; unmatched bases: 8. CDR3 DNA sequence: TGTGCCAGCAGATACGTAGACAGGGCCCAAGAGACCCAGTACTTC. This sequence encodes CASRYVDRAQETQYF. Supplemented by reference TRBV2 and TRBJ2-5, the full variable domain reads EPEVTQTPSHQVTQMGQEVILRCVPISNHLYFYWYRQILGQKVEFLVSFYNNEISEKSEIFDDQFSVERPDGSNFTLKIRSTKLEDSAMYFCASRYVDRAQETQYFGPGTRLLVL.

The sample holds many counts of this clonotype. The chain joins TRBV20-1 to TRBJ2-7; 8 bases match TRBD2. The V segment lost 6 bases and the J segment 0 bases; nucleotides outside the gene matches: 10. CDR3 length equals 15 residues. Germline V gene data show CDR1 as DFQATT and CDR2 as SNEGSKA (reference sequence). Here the CDR3 reads CSATGVAGPSYEQYF. The CDR3 nucleotides read TGCAGTGCCACTGGCGTAGCGGGACCCTCCTACGAGCAGTACTTC.

In its sample, this clonotype was seen many times. The germline gene is not matched at one end of the junction; a read error may be the cause. Here the CDR3 reads CASSQGSGGYEQYF. The CDR3 nucleotides are TGCGCCAGCAGCCAAGGGTCTGGAGGATACGAGCAGTACTTC. The V gene is TRBV3-1, the J gene TRBJ2-7, with D maybe TRBD2 (5 bases). Per germline, CDR1 LGHDT and CDR2 YNNKEL (reference sequence). The CDR3 has 14 residues.

In its sample, this clonotype was seen a few times. The chain joins TRBV3-1 to TRBJ1-5; 12 nucleotides agree with TRBD1. The length of the CDR3 is 16 residues. The germline V gene has CDR1 LGHDT and CDR2 YNNKEL (reference sequence). J lost 5 bases, V lost 3 bases, and 5 bases had no gene match. CDR3 in amino acids: CASSHGDRGPHQPQHF. DNA for the CDR3: TGTGCCAGCAGCCATGGGGACAGGGGGCCCCATCAGCCCCAGCATTTT.

In its sample, this clonotype was seen many times. V and J are TRBV29-1 and TRBJ1-2; 7 nucleotides agree with TRBD1. This CDR3 region has 13 residues. Germline V lookup: CDR1 SQVTM, CDR2 ANQGSEA. J gave up 3 bases and V 5 bases, and 6 bases lay outside the gene matches. CDR3 sequence reads: CSVSGRGDYGYTF. The CDR3, as DNA: TGCAGCGTTAGCGGCAGGGGGGACTATGGCTACACCTTC.

Concerning this clonotype itself: The junction departs from germline at one end; a sequencing error may be responsible. The chain combines TRBV19 with TRBJ1-1; tentative D call: TRBD1 (6 bases). The germline V gene has CDR1 LNHDA and CDR2 SQIVND (reference sequence). CDR3 size: 17 residues. The CDR3 DNA is TGTGCCAATAGTTCCCCGGGACAACCCCCAAAGGACACTGAAGCTTTCTTT. It yields the protein CANSSPGQPPKDTEAFF.

The CDR3 here is CANSHPGGTEAFF. The CDR3 region has the DNA TGTGCCAACAGCCATCCGGGGGGTACTGAAGCTTTCTTT. This rearrangement joins TRBV2 to TRBJ1-1; D is possibly TRBD1 (5 bases). The V end was cut by 10 bases, the J end by 5 bases, with 17 bases between. This CDR3 has 13 amino acids. Germline values: CDR1 SNHLY, CDR2 FYNNEI.

V gene TRBV5-6 combines with J gene TRBJ1-2; possibly TRBD1 for D (5 bases). In germline, CDR1 is SGHDT, CDR2 YYEEEE. Trimming stripped 6 bases from V and 0 bases from J, with 12 bases between. This CDR3 comprises 14 residues. Here the CDR3 reads CASTGGRSNYGYTF. CDR3 sequence (DNA): TGTGCCAGCACTGGGGGACGCTCTAACTATGGCTACACCTTC.

The J gene is TRBJ2-7, the V gene TRBV19; 7 bases map to TRBD2. Per the germline V gene, CDR1 is LNHDA and CDR2 is SQIVND (reference sequence). Trimming removed 7 bases from V and 3 bases from J; junction bases left unmatched: 9. CDR3 length: 14 residues. The CDR3 region is CASTRASGNYEQYF. Written as DNA, the CDR3 is TGTGCCAGTACCAGGGCTAGCGGCAACTACGAGCAGTACTTC.

This clonotype was recorded many times. This chain uses TRBV5-1 with TRBJ2-5, with D maybe TRBD2 (6 bases). The CDR3 is made up of 13 amino acids. CDR1 and CDR2 (germline): SGHRS, YFSETQ. V was shortened by 4 bases and J by 7 bases, with 14 bases between the two germline ends. The CDR3: CASSTGGGGTQYF. CDR3 nucleotide sequence: TGCGCCAGCAGCACCGGGGGTGGAGGGACCCAGTACTTC.